Described below is a single T cell receptor (beta chain) sequence and its context. The CDR3 consists of 12 residues. Trimming removed 4 bases at V and 6 bases at J, with 10 bases between. MiXCR was run by TCRdb on the 5' RACE reads, yielding one entry per CDR3 protein. The sample lists roughly 50,000 distinct CDR3 sequences, approximately 25% occurring once. The specimen sequenced was tumor-infiltrating naive CD4+ T cells sorted from the breast tumor. The subset is: naive CD4+ T cells, CD4+CD45RA+CD25-. The TCR was taken from a female donor with breast cancer. The rearrangement links TRBV12-3 or TRBV12-4 to TRBJ2-7, with D perhaps being TRBD1 or TRBD2 (6 bases each). The CDR3 DNA sequence: TGTGCCAGCAGTTCGGGGGCAGGCGAGCAGTACTTC. Amino acids: CASSSGAGEQYF.